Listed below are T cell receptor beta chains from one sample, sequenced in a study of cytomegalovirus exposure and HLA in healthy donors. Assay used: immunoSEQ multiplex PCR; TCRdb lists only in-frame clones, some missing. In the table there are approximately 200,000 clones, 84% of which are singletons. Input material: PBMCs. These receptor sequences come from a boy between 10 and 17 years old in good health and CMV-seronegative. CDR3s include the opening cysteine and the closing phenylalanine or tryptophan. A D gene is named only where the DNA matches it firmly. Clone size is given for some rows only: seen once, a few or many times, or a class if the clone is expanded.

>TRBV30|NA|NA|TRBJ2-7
TGTGCCTGGAGGGATACAGAGATTCTCTACGAGCAGTACTTC
CAWRDTEILYEQYF
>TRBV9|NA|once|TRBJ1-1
TGTGCCAGCAGCGTCGGACAAATGAACACTGAAGCTTTCTTT
CASSVGQMNTEAFF
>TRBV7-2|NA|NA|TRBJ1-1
TGTGCCAGCAGCTTAGTTGGCCAGGACACTGAAGCTTTCTTT
CASSLVGQDTEAFF
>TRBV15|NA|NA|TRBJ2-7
TGTGCCACCAGCAGAGATACCTACGAGCAGTACTTC
CATSRDTYEQYF
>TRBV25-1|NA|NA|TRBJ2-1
TGTGCCAGCGGCGCGGGACGTGAGCAGTTCTTC
CASGAGREQFF
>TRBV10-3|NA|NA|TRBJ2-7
TGTGCCATCAGTGGACAGCCCTACGAGCAGTACTTC
CAISGQPYEQYF
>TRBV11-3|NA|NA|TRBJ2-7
TGTGCCAGCAGCTTAGGCACCGGGTACGAGCAGTACTTC
CASSLGTGYEQYF
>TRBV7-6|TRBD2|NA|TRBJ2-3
TGTGCCAGCAGCTTAGGTGTAGCGGGGGTGAGCACAGATACGCAGTATTTT
CASSLGVAGVSTDTQYF
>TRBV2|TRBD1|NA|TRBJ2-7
TGTGCCAGCAGTGAAGGACAGGGGGTTACCTACGAGCAGTACTTC
CASSEGQGVTYEQYF
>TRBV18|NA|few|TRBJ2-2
TGTGCCAGCTCACCATTCCTCAGGGTTTCGGACACCGGGGAGCTGTTTTTT
CASSPFLRVSDTGELFF
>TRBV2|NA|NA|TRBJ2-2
TGTGCCAGCCTAAGACAGCGGAACACCGGGGAGCTGTTTTTT
CASLRQRNTGELFF
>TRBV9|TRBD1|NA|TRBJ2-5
TGTGCCAGCAGCGTGGGACAGAACCAAGAGACCCAGTACTTC
CASSVGQNQETQYF
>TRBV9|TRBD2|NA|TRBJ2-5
TGTGCCAGCAGCGTAGCAGCGGGGGGAGAGACCCAGTACTTC
CASSVAAGGETQYF
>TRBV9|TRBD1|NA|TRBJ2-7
TGTGCCAGCAGTGCGGGACAGGCCCGCTCCTACGAGCAGTACTTC
CASSAGQARSYEQYF